The 29 T cell receptor beta chains below come from one sample, sequenced in a study of blood T cell repertoires in COVID-19. Method: immunoSEQ multiplex PCR; TCRdb's copy keeps in-frame clones and lacks some. The data show around 90,000 clones, more than 80% seen once. Source material: peripheral blood. The receptors shown here come from a human donor in a cohort sampled during active COVID-19.

The chain joins TRBV6-5 to TRBJ1-4, with a possible D match to TRBD1 (5 bases). V lost 0 bases and J lost 4, with 9 bases in between. The germline V gene has CDR1 MNHEY and CDR2 SVGAGI. This CDR3 region has 15 residues. The CDR3 spells CASSYSRDSNEKLFF. CDR3 in DNA: TGTGCCAGCAGTTACTCTCGAGACAGTAATGAAAAACTGTTTTTT.

This clone was counted a few times. The genes are TRBV9 and TRBJ1-2; perhaps TRBD1 as D (5 bases). The CDR3 extends over 14 amino acids. Trimming cost V 0 bases and J 4 bases, with 10 bases left between them. Germline-derived CDR1 and CDR2 are SGDLS and YYNGEE. The CDR3 nucleotides are TGTGCCAGCAGCGTAGCCCAGGGAGGCTATGGCTACACCTTC. Amino acids: CASSVAQGGYGYTF.

This clone occurred many times. The J gene is TRBJ2-5, the V gene TRBV7-3, with TRBD2 matching 7 bases. Trimming cost V 2 bases and J 5 bases; bases outside gene matches: 5. Germline CDR1 is SGHTA and CDR2 is FQGTGA. The CDR3 sequence is 14 residues long. CDR3 sequence: CASSLGGGRETQYF. CDR3 nucleotide sequence: TGTGCCAGCAGCTTAGGCGGGGGAAGGGAGACCCAGTACTTC.

The chain employs TRBV27 and TRBJ2-1; D is possibly TRBD2 (5 bases). V was pared by 2 bases and J by 2 bases, with 7 bases between. Per germline, CDR1 MNHEY and CDR2 SMNVEV (reference sequence). The CDR3 totals 14 residues. The CDR3 here is CASSLQRPYNEQFF. The CDR3 nucleotides are TGTGCCAGCAGTTTACAGCGGCCCTACAATGAGCAGTTCTTC.

This clone was seen only a few times. V gene TRBV28 combines with J gene TRBJ2-3; D perhaps matches TRBD1 (6 bases). The CDR3 loop spans 14 amino acids. V shed 5 bases and J shed 0 bases, with 9 bases lying between them. Germline V gene lookup returns CDR1 MDHEN and CDR2 SYDVKM. In DNA, the CDR3 is TGTGCCAGCAGTCCCGGACAGAGCACAGATACGCAGTATTTT. This codes for CASSPGQSTDTQYF.

This sequence joins TRBV5-1 and TRBJ2-7; D is uncertain. Germline CDR1 SGHRS, CDR2 YFSETQ. The V end was cut by 4 bases, the J end by 10 bases, with 18 bases between. The CDR3 sequence is 13 residues long. The CDR3 DNA is TGCGCCAGCAGCCCCGAGCCACCTCTTCCCCAGTACTTC. This translates into CASSPEPPLPQYF.

The gene calls are TRBV7-2 and TRBJ2-7; 7 nucleotides align to TRBD1. The CDR3 contains 14 residues. With 4 bases clipped from V and 1 base from J, the junction kept 4 bases outside the gene matches. CDR1 and CDR2 from the germline V gene are SGHTA and FQGNSA. This CDR3 reads CASSSQGESYEQYF. The CDR3 region has the DNA TGTGCCAGCAGCTCGCAGGGGGAGTCCTACGAGCAGTACTTC.

The CDR3 bases are TGTGCCAGCAGCAGACTAGCGGGGGCCTTTAGCTCCTACGAGCAGTACTTC. It encodes CASSRLAGAFSSYEQYF. J is TRBJ2-7 and V is TRBV7-2; 12 nucleotides line up with TRBD2. This CDR3 is 17 amino acids long. V lost 5 bases, J lost 0 bases, and 8 bases stayed unmatched. Germline values: CDR1 SGHTA, CDR2 FQGNSA.

The chain is built from TRBV6-5 and TRBJ1-3; no reliable D call. CDR3 length equals 15 residues. V shed 5 bases and J shed 0 bases, with 11 bases lying between them. Germline V lookup: CDR1 MNHEY, CDR2 SVGAGI. This chain's CDR3 is CASSPHGGSGNTIYF. DNA for the CDR3: TGTGCCAGCAGTCCCCACGGAGGCTCTGGAAACACCATATATTTT.

CDR3 residues: CSVGGQGLRGYGYTF. The CDR3 DNA reads as TGCAGCGTCGGTGGACAGGGGCTTCGGGGCTATGGCTACACCTTC. The chain couples TRBV29-1 to TRBJ1-2, with 9 nucleotides matching TRBD1. The V and J ends lost 6 bases and 4 bases, in that order; junction bases with no gene match: 12. Germline loops: CDR1 SQVTM, CDR2 ANQGSEA. The CDR3 is 15 amino acids.

V usage is TRBV6-1 and J usage is TRBJ2-5, with 7 bases identical to TRBD1. Germline loops: CDR1 MNHNS, CDR2 SASEGT. The CDR3 is 15 amino acids. J was trimmed by 10 bases and V by 3 bases; bases with no gene match: 14. CDR3 loop: CASSEGGTVWIVQYF. CDR3 DNA sequence: TGTGCCAGCAGTGAGGGTGGGACAGTGTGGATAGTCCAGTACTTC.

The V and J genes are TRBV6-6 and TRBJ1-2; 8 positions agree with TRBD1. Germline V gene sequence: CDR1 MNHNY, CDR2 SVGAGI (reference sequence). V dropped 6 bases and J dropped 0; count of bases not matched to a gene: 6. The CDR3 runs 15 residues. The CDR3 DNA reads as TGTGCCAGCAGCTACAGGGGGGGGACTAACTATGGCTACACCTTC. It specifies CASSYRGGTNYGYTF.

The chain employs TRBV5-6 and TRBJ2-1; TRBD2 matches at 8 bases. After removal of 2 bases from V and 10 bases from J, the junction contained 8 bases not matched to a gene. Per the germline V gene, CDR1 is SGHDT and CDR2 is YYEEEE. The CDR3 covers 14 residues. DNA of the CDR3: TGTGCCAGCAGCTTAGCGGGGGTGCGAGGGGAGCAGTTCTTC. Translation: CASSLAGVRGEQFF. Combining the CDR3 with reference TRBV5-6 and TRBJ2-1 gives the whole variable domain DAGVTQSPTHLIKTRGQQVTLRCSPKSGHDTVSWYQQALGQGPQFIFQYYEEEERQRGNFPDRFSGHQFPNYSSELNVNALLLGDSALYLCASSLAGVRGEQFFGPGTRLTVL.

This chain uses TRBV28 with TRBJ1-2; TRBD1 aligns across 10 bases. Trimming at V came to 7 bases and at J to 5 bases, leaving 7 bases not matched to a gene. This CDR3 is built from 14 residues. Germline V gene lookup returns CDR1 MDHEN and CDR2 SYDVKM. The CDR3 is CASNRQGAPYGYTF. The CDR3 bases are TGTGCCAGCAATAGACAGGGGGCGCCATATGGCTACACCTTC.

V is TRBV6-1 and J is TRBJ2-4, with TRBD1 matching over 9 bases. This CDR3 is built from 14 residues. The germline V gene has CDR1 MNHNS and CDR2 SASEGT. V gave up 2 bases and J gave up 8 bases; unmatched junction bases: 4. CDR3 nucleotide sequence: TGTGCCAGCAGTGAATATGGACAGGGGTACATTCAGTACTTC. It specifies CASSEYGQGYIQYF.

The rearrangement uses TRBV25-1 and TRBJ2-1; 8 bases align to TRBD2. With 5 bases clipped from V and 4 bases from J, the junction kept 7 bases outside the gene matches. The CDR3 has 15 residues. CDR1 MGHDK and CDR2 SYGVNS come from the germline V gene. The CDR3 region has the DNA TGTGCCAGCAGTCCCGGGGGGGGGTCTTACAATGAGCAGTTCTTC. Protein sequence: CASSPGGGSYNEQFF.

V and J are TRBV2 and TRBJ1-2; TRBD1 agrees at 8 bases. The CDR3 totals 13 residues. The V gene's germline CDR1 is SNHLY and CDR2 FYNNEI. Germline trimming cut 2 bases from V and 11 bases from J; bases unmatched to any gene: 7. CDR3 bases: TGTGCCAGCAGTGAAAACAGGGGGACCCCTTACACCTTC. It yields the protein CASSENRGTPYTF.

The chain links TRBV4-1 to TRBJ1-3, with a tentative D call TRBD1 (6 bases). Trimming took off 0 bases at V and 5 bases at J, with 20 bases between the two ends. The germline gives CDR1 MGHRA, CDR2 YSYEKL. The CDR3 loop spans 18 amino acids. The CDR3, as DNA: TGCGCCAGCAGCCAAGATTCCCCGCCAGGGGAGAGTAGAAACACCATATATTTT. Protein: CASSQDSPPGESRNTIYF.

Here the CDR3 reads CSARRGDEQYF. DNA of the CDR3: TGCAGTGCTCGACGGGGGGACGAGCAGTACTTC. V is TRBV20-1 and J is TRBJ2-7; TRBD2 matches 7 bases. Trimming removed 5 bases from V and 5 bases from J; junction bases left unmatched: 3. Germline CDR1 is DFQATT and CDR2 is SNEGSKA (reference sequence). This CDR3 is built from 11 residues.

J is TRBJ1-1 and V is TRBV11-2; 7 nucleotides align to TRBD1. CDR3 length equals 12 residues. Trimming removed 5 bases from V and 10 bases from J; junction bases left unmatched: 7. Looked up from germline, CDR1 is SGHAT and CDR2 is FQNNGV. CDR3 amino acids: CASSPNRDRAFF. CDR3 nucleotides: TGTGCCAGCAGCCCAAACCGGGACAGAGCTTTCTTT.

The chain uses TRBV19 and TRBJ1-2; 7 bases agree with TRBD1. V dropped 6 bases and J dropped 4; count of bases not matched to a gene: 5. Germline CDR1 reads LNHDA; CDR2 reads SQIVND (reference sequence). The length of the CDR3 is 13 residues. This chain's CDR3 is CASRSDRRYGYTF. CDR3 nucleotides: TGTGCCAGTAGATCGGACAGGCGCTATGGCTACACCTTC.

This sequence joins TRBV28 and TRBJ2-7; weak D call: TRBD1 (6 bases). This CDR3 is built from 15 residues. The germline V gene has CDR1 MDHEN and CDR2 SYDVKM. The V end was cut by 7 bases, the J end by 2 bases, with 18 bases between. DNA for the CDR3: TGTGCCAGCAACCAAGTTGTGGGGGCCACCTACGAGCAGTACTTC. Amino acids: CASNQVVGATYEQYF.

The chain has TRBV18 and TRBJ2-1, with a weak D call TRBD1 (5 bases). The ends were cut back, 1 base at V and 4 bases at J, with 14 bases in the middle. Per the germline V gene, CDR1 is KGHSH and CDR2 is LQKENI. This CDR3 spans 16 amino acids. The CDR3 region is CASSPLSRAPYNEQFF. Here the CDR3 DNA reads TGTGCCAGCTCACCACTCTCCAGGGCTCCGTACAATGAGCAGTTCTTC.

This rearrangement joins TRBV7-2 to TRBJ1-1; D call uncertain. The V gene lost 6 bases and the J gene lost 3 bases, with 11 bases spanning the gap. This CDR3 spans 13 amino acids. The germline V gene encodes CDR1 SGHTA and CDR2 FQGNSA. The CDR3 is CASRPIGDTEAFF. The DNA for the CDR3 is TGTGCCAGCAGACCGATCGGGGACACTGAAGCTTTCTTT.

This clone appeared a single time. V gene TRBV5-1 combines with J gene TRBJ1-3; D call uncertain. This CDR3 spans 14 amino acids. The V and J ends lost 4 bases and 0 bases respectively, with 8 bases between them. Germline V CDR1 and CDR2: SGHRS, YFSETQ. The CDR3 here is CASSEEFSGNTIYF. Here the CDR3 DNA reads TGCGCCAGCAGCGAGGAATTCTCTGGAAACACCATATATTTT.

V and J are TRBV5-6 and TRBJ1-1, with a weak D call TRBD1 (5 bases). V was trimmed by 4 bases and J by 0 bases, leaving 16 bases between them. Germline lookup yields CDR1 SGHDT and CDR2 YYEEEE. The CDR3 runs to 16 residues. The CDR3 nucleotides are TGTGCCAGCAGCGCAAACTGGGGCACCTTGAACACTGAAGCTTTCTTT. Encoded protein: CASSANWGTLNTEAFF. The whole variable domain, filled in from reference TRBV5-6 and TRBJ1-1, reads DAGVTQSPTHLIKTRGQQVTLRCSPKSGHDTVSWYQQALGQGPQFIFQYYEEEERQRGNFPDRFSGHQFPNYSSELNVNALLLGDSALYLCASSANWGTLNTEAFFGQGTRLTVV.

V gene TRBV19 combines with J gene TRBJ2-7; 7 nucleotides align to TRBD1. V shed 8 bases and J 6 bases; nucleotides not matched to a gene: 13. There are 14 residues in the CDR3. Germline-derived CDR1 and CDR2 are LNHDA and SQIVND (reference sequence). The CDR3 DNA sequence: TGTGCCAGTGGATACAGGGGCCTGGGGAGCGAGCAGTACTTC. This encodes CASGYRGLGSEQYF.

This chain links TRBV12-5 with TRBJ2-2; D is uncertain. Trimming left V 7 bases short and J 6 bases short, with 9 bases between. This CDR3 is 12 amino acids long. CDR1 is LGHNT and CDR2 is FRNRAP in the germline V gene. CDR3 sequence: CASALGSGELFF. DNA for the CDR3: TGTGCTAGTGCTCTCGGGTCCGGGGAGCTGTTTTTT.

The rearrangement links TRBV24-1 to TRBJ2-7; TRBD2 aligns across 9 bases. CDR1 KGHDR and CDR2 SFDVKD come from the germline V gene. Germline trimming cut 3 bases from V and 2 bases from J; bases unmatched to any gene: 7. CDR3 size: 16 residues. The CDR3 DNA reads TGTGCCACCAGTGATCCGAAAGCGGGGGGCCCCTACGAGCAGTACTTC. Its translation is CATSDPKAGGPYEQYF.